This TCR beta chain was captured by sequencing in a study of blood T cells in healthy people across ages. Germline-derived CDR1 and CDR2 are DFQATT and SNEGSKA (reference sequence). The CDR3 consists of 14 residues. The V and J ends lost 7 bases and 1 base, in that order; junction bases with no gene match: 6. Study results and caveats: Per-million-T-cell TCR beta diversity fell roughly linearly with age.

This clonotype was detected a few times. The antigen is undetermined. The second PCR ran about 6 to 12 cycles with a sample-barcoded 5' primer and J-beta primers. Via MiXCR, TCRdb re-called the 5' RACE reads, giving one row per CDR3 protein. The sample shows about a million distinct CDR3 sequences, 35% to 40% of them seen only once. The sequence derives from a young man in good health. The sample consisted of blood. The V gene is TRBV20-1, the J gene TRBJ1-2; 10 bases agree with TRBD1. CDR3 nucleotide sequence: TGCAGTGTGGGACAGGGGCAAATTAACTATGGCTACACCTTC. It translates to CSVGQGQINYGYTF.